Sequencing of this T cell receptor (beta chain) was carried out in a study of Graves' ophthalmopathy and Graves' hyperthyroidism. This clonotype has ten or more counts. Its antigen is currently unknown. Ophthalmopathy in the donors was of moderate-to-severe activity, with CAS ≥3, NOSPECS ≥4 and duration under 3 months. PBMCs were isolated from a roughly 10 ml sample of fresh peripheral blood. Study-level findings and limits: With just under 90% sensitivity and approximately 80% specificity, a 13-signature model separated ophthalmopathy from stable hyperthyroidism. Detected in blood as well were most expanded thyroid clonotypes with frequency above 0.001.

RNA transcripts served as template for amplifying TCR beta CDR3 sequences. An opening RT-PCR round employed HTBI primers and preceded a second-round multiplex PCR. TCRdb re-called the multiplex PCR reads through MiXCR, storing one row per CDR3 protein. The sample has under 250,000 distinct CDR3 sequences, around 30% seen once; the top ten hold approximately 9.6%. With V trimmed by 0 bases and J by 2 bases, 9 bases remained unmatched. Germline CDR1 SGHVS, CDR2 FNYEAQ. The CDR3 has 18 amino acids. This receptor was obtained from a man aged 50-60 years with Graves' ophthalmopathy. The chain combines TRBV7-6 with TRBJ1-5, with TRBD1 matching over 8 bases. Sequencing was performed on peripheral blood. The CDR3 protein is CASSLARQGARGNQPQHF. The CDR3 coding sequence is TGTGCCAGCAGCTTAGCGCGGCAGGGGGCGAGGGGCAATCAGCCCCAGCATTTT.